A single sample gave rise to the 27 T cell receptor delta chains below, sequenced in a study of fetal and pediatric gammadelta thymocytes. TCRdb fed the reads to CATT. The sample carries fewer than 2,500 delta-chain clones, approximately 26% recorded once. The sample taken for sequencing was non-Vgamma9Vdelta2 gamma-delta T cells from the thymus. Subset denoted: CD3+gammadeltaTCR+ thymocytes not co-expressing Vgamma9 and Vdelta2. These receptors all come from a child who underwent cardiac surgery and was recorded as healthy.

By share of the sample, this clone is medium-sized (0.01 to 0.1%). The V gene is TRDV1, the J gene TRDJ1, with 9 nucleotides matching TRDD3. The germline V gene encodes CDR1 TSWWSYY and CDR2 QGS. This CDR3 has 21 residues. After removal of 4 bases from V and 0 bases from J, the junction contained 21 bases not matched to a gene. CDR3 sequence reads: CALGVPGRRRGDTSYTDKLIF. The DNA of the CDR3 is TGTGCTCTTGGGGTCCCAGGCCGTCGGAGGGGGGATACCTCGTACACCGATAAACTCATCTTT.

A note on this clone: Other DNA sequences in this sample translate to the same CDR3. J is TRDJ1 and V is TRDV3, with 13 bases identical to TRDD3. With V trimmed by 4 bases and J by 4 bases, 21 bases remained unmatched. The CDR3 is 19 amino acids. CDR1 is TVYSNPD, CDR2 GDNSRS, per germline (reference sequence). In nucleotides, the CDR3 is TGTGCCTCTAAACTTCCGTCTACTGGGGGATACGGTGGAGGCGATAAACTCATCTTT. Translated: CASKLPSTGGYGGGDKLIF.

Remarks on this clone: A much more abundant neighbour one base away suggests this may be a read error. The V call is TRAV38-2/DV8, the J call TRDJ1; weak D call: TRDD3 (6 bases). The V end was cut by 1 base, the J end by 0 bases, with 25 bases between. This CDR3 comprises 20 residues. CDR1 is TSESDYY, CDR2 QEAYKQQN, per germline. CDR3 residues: CAYRSMSSGVGMEYTDKLIF. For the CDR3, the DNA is TGTGCTTATAGGAGCATGTCTTCGGGGGTGGGGATGGAGTACACCGATAAACTCATCTTT.

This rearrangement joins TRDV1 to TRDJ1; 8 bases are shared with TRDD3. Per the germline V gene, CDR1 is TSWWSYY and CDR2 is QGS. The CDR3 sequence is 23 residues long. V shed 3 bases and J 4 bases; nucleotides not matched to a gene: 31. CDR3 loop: CALGDLPSYVGTGGTYRVDKLIF. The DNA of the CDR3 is TGTGCTCTTGGGGATCTACCATCCTACGTTGGGACTGGGGGGACCTATCGGGTCGATAAACTCATCTTT.

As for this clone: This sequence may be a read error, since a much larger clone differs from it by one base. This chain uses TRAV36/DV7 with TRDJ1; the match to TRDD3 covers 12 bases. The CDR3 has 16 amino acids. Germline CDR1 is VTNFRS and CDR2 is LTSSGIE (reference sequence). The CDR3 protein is CAVVFLTGGYKYKPIF. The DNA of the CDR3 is TGTGCTGTGGTATTCCTGACTGGGGGATACAAATATAAACCCATCTTT.

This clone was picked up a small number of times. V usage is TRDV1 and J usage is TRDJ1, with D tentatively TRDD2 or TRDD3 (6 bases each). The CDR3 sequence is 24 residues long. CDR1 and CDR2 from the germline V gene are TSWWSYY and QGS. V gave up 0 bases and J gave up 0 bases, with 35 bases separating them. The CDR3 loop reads CALGELRLSYALGIVAQYTDKLIF. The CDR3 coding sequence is TGTGCTCTTGGGGAACTTCGTCTCTCCTACGCTCTGGGGATCGTGGCCCAGTACACCGATAAACTCATCTTT.

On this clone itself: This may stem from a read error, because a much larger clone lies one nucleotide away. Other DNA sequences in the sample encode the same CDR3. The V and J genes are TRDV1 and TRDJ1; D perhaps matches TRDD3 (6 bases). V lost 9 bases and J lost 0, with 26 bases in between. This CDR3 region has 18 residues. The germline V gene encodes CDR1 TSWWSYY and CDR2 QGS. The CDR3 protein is CALILLGHENLYTDKLIF. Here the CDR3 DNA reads TGTGCTCTGATTCTACTGGGACACGAAAATTTGTACACCGATAAACTCATCTTT.

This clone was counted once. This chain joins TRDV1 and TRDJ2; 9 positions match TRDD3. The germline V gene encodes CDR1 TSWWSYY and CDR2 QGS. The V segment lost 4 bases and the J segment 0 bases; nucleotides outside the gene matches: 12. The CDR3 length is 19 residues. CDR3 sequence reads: CALGVCGPGDTPLTAQLFF. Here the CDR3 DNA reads TGTGCTCTTGGGGTGTGTGGTCCGGGGGATACCCCTTTGACAGCACAACTCTTCTTT.

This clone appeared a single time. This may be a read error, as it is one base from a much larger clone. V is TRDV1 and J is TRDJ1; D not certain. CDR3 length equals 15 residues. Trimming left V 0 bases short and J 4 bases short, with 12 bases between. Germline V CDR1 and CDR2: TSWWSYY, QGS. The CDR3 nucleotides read TGTGCTCTTGGGGAACTGAACCGGAAGGTCGATAAACTCATCTTT. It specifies CALGELNRKVDKLIF.

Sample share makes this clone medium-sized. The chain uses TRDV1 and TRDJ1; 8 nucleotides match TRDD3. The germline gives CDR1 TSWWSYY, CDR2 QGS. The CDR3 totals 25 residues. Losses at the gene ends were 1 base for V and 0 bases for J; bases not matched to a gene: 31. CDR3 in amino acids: CALGEPPASRKVLGVLLSYTDKLIF. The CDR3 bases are TGTGCTCTTGGGGAACCCCCCGCTTCCCGGAAGGTACTGGGGGTGCTTTTGTCGTACACCGATAAACTCATCTTT.

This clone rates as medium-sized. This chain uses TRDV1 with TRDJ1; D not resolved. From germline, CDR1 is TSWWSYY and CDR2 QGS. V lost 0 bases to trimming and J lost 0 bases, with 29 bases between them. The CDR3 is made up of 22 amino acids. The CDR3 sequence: CALGELPRLTEYSRIYTDKLIF. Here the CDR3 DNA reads TGTGCTCTTGGGGAACTCCCTAGGCTGACTGAATATTCGCGGATTTACACCGATAAACTCATCTTT.

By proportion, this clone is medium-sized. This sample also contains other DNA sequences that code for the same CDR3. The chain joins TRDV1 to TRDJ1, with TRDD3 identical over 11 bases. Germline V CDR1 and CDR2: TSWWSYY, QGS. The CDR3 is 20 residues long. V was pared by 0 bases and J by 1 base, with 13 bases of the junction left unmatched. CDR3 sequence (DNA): TGTGCTCTTGGGGAACTCGTCCTTACAACTGGGGGATATCCCACCGATAAACTCATCTTT. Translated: CALGELVLTTGGYPTDKLIF.

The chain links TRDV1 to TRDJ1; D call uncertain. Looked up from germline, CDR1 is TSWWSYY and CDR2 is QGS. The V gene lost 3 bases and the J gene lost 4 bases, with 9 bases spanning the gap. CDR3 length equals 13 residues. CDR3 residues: CALGDPSLDKLIF. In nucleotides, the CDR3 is TGTGCTCTTGGGGACCCCTCCCTCGATAAACTCATCTTT.

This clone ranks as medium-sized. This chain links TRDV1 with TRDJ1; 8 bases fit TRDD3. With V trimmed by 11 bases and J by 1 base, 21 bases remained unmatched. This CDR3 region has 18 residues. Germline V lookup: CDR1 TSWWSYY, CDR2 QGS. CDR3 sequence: CASFIEQGDRRPTDKLIF. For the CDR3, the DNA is TGTGCTTCTTTTATAGAGCAGGGGGATAGGAGGCCCACCGATAAACTCATCTTT.

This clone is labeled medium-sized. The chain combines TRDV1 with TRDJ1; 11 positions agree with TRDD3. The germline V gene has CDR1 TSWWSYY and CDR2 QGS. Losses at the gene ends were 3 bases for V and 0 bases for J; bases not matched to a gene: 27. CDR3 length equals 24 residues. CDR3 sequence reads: CALGEGNLYFNLTGGYPYTDKLIF. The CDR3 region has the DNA TGTGCTCTTGGGGAGGGAAACCTCTACTTTAATCTTACTGGGGGATATCCATACACCGATAAACTCATCTTT.

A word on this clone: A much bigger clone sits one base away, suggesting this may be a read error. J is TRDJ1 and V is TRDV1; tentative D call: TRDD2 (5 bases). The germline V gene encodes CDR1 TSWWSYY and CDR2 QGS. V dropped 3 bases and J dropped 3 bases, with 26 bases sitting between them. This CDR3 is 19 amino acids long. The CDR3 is CALGERPSGSPDWADKLIF. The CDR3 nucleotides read TGTGCTCTTGGGGAGAGGCCTTCAGGGTCGCCCGATTGGGCCGATAAACTCATCTTT.

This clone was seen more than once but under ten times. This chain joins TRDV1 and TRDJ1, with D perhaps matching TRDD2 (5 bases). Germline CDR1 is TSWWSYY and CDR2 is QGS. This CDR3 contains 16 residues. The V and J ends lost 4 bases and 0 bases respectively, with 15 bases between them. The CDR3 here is CALGAYRGFYTDKLIF. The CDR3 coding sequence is TGTGCTCTTGGGGCCTACCGTGGCTTCTACACCGATAAACTCATCTTT.

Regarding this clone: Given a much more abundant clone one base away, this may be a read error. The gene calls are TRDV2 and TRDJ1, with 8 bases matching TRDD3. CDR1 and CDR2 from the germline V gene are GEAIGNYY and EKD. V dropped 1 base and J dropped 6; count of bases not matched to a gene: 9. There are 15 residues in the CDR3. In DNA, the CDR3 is TGTGCCTGTGACACGGGGGATAAAGTGGCCAATAAACTCATCTTT. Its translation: CACDTGDKVANKLIF.

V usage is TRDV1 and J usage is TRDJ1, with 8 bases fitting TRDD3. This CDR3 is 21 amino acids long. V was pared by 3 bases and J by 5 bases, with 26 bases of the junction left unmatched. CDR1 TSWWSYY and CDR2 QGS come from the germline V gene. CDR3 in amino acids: CALGDKGPLTVGGGLHDKLIF. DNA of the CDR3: TGTGCTCTTGGGGACAAGGGCCCACTCACGGTGGGTGGGGGATTGCATGATAAACTCATCTTT.

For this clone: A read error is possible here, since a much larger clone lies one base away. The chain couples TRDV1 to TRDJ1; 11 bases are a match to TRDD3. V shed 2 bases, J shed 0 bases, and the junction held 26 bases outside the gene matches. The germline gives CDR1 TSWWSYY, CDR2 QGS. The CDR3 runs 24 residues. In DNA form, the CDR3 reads TGTGCTCTTGGGGAATACGGGAGTGACCGTTACTGGGGGATATTTAGAAAGTACACCGATAAACTCATCTTT. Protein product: CALGEYGSDRYWGIFRKYTDKLIF.

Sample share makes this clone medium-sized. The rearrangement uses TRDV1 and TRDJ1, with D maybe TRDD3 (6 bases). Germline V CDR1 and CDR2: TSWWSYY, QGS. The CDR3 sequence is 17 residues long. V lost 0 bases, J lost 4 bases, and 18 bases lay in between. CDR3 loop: CALGELGIRGFNDKLIF. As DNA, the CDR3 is TGTGCTCTTGGGGAACTTGGAATCCGGGGATTTAACGATAAACTCATCTTT.

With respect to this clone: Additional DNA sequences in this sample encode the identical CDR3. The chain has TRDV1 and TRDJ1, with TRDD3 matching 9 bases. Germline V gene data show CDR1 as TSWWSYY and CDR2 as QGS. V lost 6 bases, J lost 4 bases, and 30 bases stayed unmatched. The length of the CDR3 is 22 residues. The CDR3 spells CALGGLGYYPTGGLYPFDKLIF. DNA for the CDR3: TGTGCTCTTGGAGGCCTGGGGTACTACCCGACTGGGGGACTTTACCCCTTCGATAAACTCATCTTT.

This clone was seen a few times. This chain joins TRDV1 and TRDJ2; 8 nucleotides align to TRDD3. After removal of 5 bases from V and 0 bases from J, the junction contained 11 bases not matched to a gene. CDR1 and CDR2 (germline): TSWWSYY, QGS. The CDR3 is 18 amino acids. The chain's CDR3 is CALGSNGSGGSLTAQLFF. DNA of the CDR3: TGTGCTCTTGGGTCCAACGGTAGTGGGGGATCTTTGACAGCACAACTCTTCTTT.

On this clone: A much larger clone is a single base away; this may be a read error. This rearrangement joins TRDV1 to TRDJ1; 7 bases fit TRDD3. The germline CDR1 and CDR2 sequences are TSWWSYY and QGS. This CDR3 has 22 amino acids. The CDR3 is CALGDFGGPWWRTGEYTDKPIF. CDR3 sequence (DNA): TGTGCTCTTGGGGACTTCGGGGGACCCTGGTGGCGTACTGGGGAGTACACCGATAAACCCATCTTT.

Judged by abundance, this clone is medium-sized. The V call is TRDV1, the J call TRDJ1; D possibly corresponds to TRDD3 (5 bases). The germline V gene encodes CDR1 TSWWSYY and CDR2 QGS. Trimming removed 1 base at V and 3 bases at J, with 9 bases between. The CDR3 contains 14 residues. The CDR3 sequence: CALGEPEGADKLIF. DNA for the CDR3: TGTGCTCTTGGGGAACCAGAGGGGGCCGATAAACTCATCTTT.

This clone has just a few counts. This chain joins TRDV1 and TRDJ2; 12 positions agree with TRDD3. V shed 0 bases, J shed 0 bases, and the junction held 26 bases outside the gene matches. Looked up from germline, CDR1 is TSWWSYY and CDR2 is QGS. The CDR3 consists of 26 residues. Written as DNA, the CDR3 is TGTGCTCTTGGGGAACTAAGTCTTACCACCTTCGGAACTGGGGGATACCGGAGCGCTTTGACAGCACAACTCTTCTTT. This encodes CALGELSLTTFGTGGYRSALTAQLFF.

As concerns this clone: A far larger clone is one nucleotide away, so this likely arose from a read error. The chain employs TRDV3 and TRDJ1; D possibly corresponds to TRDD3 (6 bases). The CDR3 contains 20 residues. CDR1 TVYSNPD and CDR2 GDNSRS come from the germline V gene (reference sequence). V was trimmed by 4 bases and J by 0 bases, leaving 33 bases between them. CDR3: CAYNRLNPRGNRFYTDKLIF. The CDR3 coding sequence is TGTGCCTACAACCGACTAAATCCGAGGGGGAACCGTTTTTACACCGATAAACTCATCTTT.